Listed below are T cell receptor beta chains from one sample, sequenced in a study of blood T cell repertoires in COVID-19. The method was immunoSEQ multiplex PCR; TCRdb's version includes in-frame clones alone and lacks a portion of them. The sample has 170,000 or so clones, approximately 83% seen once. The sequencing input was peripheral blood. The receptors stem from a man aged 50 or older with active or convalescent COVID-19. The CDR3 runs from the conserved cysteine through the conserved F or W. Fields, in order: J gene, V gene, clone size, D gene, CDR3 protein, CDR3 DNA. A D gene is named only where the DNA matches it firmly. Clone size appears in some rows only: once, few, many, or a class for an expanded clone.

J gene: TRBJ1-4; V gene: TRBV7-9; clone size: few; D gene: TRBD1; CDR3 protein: CASSYGTGDEKLFF; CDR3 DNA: TGTGCCAGCAGCTACGGGACAGGGGATGAAAAACTGTTTTTT
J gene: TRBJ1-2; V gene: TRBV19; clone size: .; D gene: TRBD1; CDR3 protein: CATHDRGLFYGYTF; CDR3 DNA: TGTGCCACCCACGACAGGGGGCTATTCTATGGCTACACCTTC
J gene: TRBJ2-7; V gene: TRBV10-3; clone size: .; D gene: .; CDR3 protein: CAISENPGHPREQYF; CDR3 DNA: TGTGCCATCAGTGAAAATCCTGGACATCCAAGGGAGCAGTACTTC
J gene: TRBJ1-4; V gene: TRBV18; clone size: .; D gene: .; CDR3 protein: CASSPIHFEKLFF; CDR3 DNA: TGTGCCAGCTCACCAATCCACTTTGAAAAACTGTTTTTT
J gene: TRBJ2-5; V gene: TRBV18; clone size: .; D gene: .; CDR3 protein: CASSPPGAETQYF; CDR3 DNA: TGTGCCAGCTCACCACCGGGGGCAGAGACCCAGTACTTC
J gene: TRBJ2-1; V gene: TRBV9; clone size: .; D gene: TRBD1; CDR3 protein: CASSVGGDEQFF; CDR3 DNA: TGTGCCAGCAGTGTAGGGGGCGATGAGCAGTTCTTC
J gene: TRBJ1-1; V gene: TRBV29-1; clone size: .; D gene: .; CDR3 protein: CSVGLALNTEAFF; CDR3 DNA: TGCAGCGTTGGATTAGCCTTGAACACTGAAGCTTTCTTT
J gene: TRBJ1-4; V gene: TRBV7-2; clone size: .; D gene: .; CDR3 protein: CASSLAPRATNEKLFF; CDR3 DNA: TGTGCCAGCAGCTTAGCGCCACGAGCAACTAATGAAAAACTGTTTTTT
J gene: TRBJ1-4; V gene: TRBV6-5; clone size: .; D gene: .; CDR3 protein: CASSYLQTTNEKLFF; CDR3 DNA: TGTGCCAGCAGTTACTTACAGACAACTAATGAAAAACTGTTTTTT
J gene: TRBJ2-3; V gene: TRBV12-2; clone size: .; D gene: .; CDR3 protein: CASRVGVIDRTADTQYF; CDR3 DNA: TGTGCAAGTCGCGTAGGCGTAATAGACAGGACCGCAGATACGCAGTATTTT
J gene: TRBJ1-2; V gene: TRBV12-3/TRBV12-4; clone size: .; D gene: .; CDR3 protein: CASSRWLDYGYTF; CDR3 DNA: TGTGCCAGCAGTCGGTGGTTGGACTATGGCTACACCTTC
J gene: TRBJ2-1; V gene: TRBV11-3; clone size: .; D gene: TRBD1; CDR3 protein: CASSLFGQGSQEQFF; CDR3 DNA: TGTGCCAGCAGCTTATTTGGACAGGGCTCACAGGAGCAGTTCTTC
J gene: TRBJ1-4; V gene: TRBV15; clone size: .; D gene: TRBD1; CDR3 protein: CATSGGTNEKLFF; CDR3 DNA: TGTGCCACTTCAGGGGGCACTAATGAAAAACTGTTTTTT
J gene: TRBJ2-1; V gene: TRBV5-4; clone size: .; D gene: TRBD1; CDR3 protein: CASSLLQGANNEQFF; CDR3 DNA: TGTGCCAGCAGCTTGTTACAGGGGGCGAACAATGAGCAGTTCTTC
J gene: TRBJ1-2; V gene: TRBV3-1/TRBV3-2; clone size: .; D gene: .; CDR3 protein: CASSRGRENYGYTF; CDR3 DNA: TGTGCCAGCAGCCGGGGCCGGGAGAACTATGGCTACACCTTC
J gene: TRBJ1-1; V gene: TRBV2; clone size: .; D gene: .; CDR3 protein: CASSELGGTEAFF; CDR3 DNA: TGTGCCAGCAGTGAATTAGGGGGCACTGAAGCTTTCTTT
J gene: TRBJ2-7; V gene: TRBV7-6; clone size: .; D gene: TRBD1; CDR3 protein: CASSPDRSSYEQYF; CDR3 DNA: TGTGCCAGCAGCCCGGACAGGAGCTCCTACGAGCAGTACTTC
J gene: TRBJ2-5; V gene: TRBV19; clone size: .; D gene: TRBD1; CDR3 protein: CASSRTGDQETQYF; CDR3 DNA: TGTGCCAGTAGTAGGACAGGGGACCAAGAGACCCAGTACTTC
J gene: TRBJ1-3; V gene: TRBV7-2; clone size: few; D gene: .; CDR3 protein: CASSLVGDGNTIYF; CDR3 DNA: TGTGCCAGCAGCTTAGTGGGAGATGGAAACACCATATATTTT
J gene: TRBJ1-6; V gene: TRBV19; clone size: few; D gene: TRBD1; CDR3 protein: CASTEGTGGPPLHF; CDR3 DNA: TGTGCCAGCACTGAGGGGACAGGCGGACCGCCCCTCCACTTT
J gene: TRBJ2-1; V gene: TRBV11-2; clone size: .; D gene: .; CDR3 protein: CASSPGPFSYNEQFF; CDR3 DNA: TGTGCCAGCAGCCCAGGTCCGTTTTCCTACAATGAGCAGTTCTTC
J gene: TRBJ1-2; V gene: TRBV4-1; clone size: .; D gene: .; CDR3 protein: CASSQVARDYGYTF; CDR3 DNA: TGCGCCAGCAGCCAAGTCGCCAGGGACTATGGCTACACCTTC
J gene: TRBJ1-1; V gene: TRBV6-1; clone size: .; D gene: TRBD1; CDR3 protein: CASSEVPTGTEAFF; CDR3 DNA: TGTGCCAGCAGTGAAGTGCCGACAGGGACTGAAGCTTTCTTT
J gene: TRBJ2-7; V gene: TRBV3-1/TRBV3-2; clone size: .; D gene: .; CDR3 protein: CASSQWRDSYEQYF; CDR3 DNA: TGTGCCAGCAGCCAGTGGCGGGACTCCTACGAGCAGTACTTC
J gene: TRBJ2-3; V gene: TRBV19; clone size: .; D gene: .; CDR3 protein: CASTSGLPSSDTQYF; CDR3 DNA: TGTGCCAGTACCTCGGGACTCCCATCATCCGATACGCAGTATTTT